The 26 T cell receptor beta chains below were found in one sample sequenced in a study of blood T cell repertoires in COVID-19 (dated by TCRdb to 2018 to 2020). Libraries came from the immunoSEQ multiplex PCR assay. TCRdb mirrors the immuneACCESS table, restricted to in-frame sequences. Some clones are absent from its copies; in checked studies, under half trace to an unresolved V gene, and the reason for the others is unknown. A total of approximately 310,000 clones appear in this sample, about nine tenths of them only once. Together, the top ten hold 1% of the sample. Source material: peripheral blood. All receptors derive from a man aged 45-60 years with active or convalescent COVID-19.

This clone was counted a single time. This chain uses TRBV12-3 or TRBV12-4 with TRBJ2-3; D might be TRBD2 (6 bases). V was cut by 5 bases and J by 2 bases, with 8 bases left in between. The CDR3 covers 13 residues. CDR3 protein: CASSRGTTDTQYF. The DNA for the CDR3 is TGTGCCAGCAGTCGGGGGACCACAGATACGCAGTATTTT.

The CDR3 nucleotides are TGTGCCAGCAGCGTAGCGACAGGGGTCGAGGATAACCCCCATGGCTACACCTTC. Residues: CASSVATGVEDNPHGYTF. The V gene is TRBV9, the J gene TRBJ1-2, with TRBD1 matching 8 bases. The CDR3 sequence is 18 residues long. The germline V gene has CDR1 SGDLS and CDR2 YYNGEE. Germline trimming cut 0 bases from V and 6 bases from J; bases unmatched to any gene: 16.

The chain has TRBV7-9 and TRBJ1-2; D gene uncertain. V was clipped by 0 bases and J by 2 bases, with 7 bases between them. This CDR3 has 14 residues. The germline V gene has CDR1 SEHNR and CDR2 FQNEAQ (reference sequence). CDR3 DNA: TGTGCCAGCAGCTTAGCCCCGGGGAACTATGGCTACACCTTC. Translated, it gives CASSLAPGNYGYTF. The full variable domain, its missing parts supplied by reference TRBV7-9 and TRBJ1-2, is DTGVSQNPRHKITKRGQNVTFRCDPISEHNRLYWYRQTLGQGPEFLTYFQNEAQLEKSRLLSDRFSAERPKGSFSTLEIQRTEQGDSAMYLCASSLAPGNYGYTFGSGTRLTVV.

The J gene is TRBJ2-1, the V gene TRBV6-4, with TRBD1 identical over 9 bases. From germline, CDR1 is MRHNA and CDR2 SNTAGT. Trimming at V came to 4 bases and at J to 6 bases, leaving 7 bases not matched to a gene. The CDR3 runs to 15 residues. The CDR3 reads CASSVSGQGINEQFF. CDR3 sequence (DNA): TGTGCCAGCAGTGTCTCGGGACAGGGTATCAATGAGCAGTTCTTC.

The chain is built from TRBV6-5 and TRBJ2-7, with D possibly matching TRBD1 (5 bases). Trimming took 2 bases from V and 3 from J, leaving 14 bases between them. Germline assignment: CDR1 MNHEY and CDR2 SVGAGI. The CDR3 loop spans 15 amino acids. Here the CDR3 reads CASSYAGISLYEQYF. The CDR3 DNA reads as TGTGCCAGCAGTTACGCAGGGATTAGTCTCTACGAGCAGTACTTC.

This chain connects TRBV29-1 to TRBJ1-2; 8 nucleotides match TRBD1. Trimming took 7 bases from V and 4 from J; bases not matched to a gene: 20. This CDR3 region has 17 residues. Looked up from germline, CDR1 is SQVTM and CDR2 is ANQGSEA. The CDR3 nucleotides are TGCAGCGCTGAGGAGAGCGACCGGGACAGGATCCTCTATGGCTACACCTTC. It yields the protein CSAEESDRDRILYGYTF.

The V and J genes are TRBV11-3 and TRBJ2-5; 7 positions agree with TRBD2. Germline trimming cut 1 base from V and 2 bases from J; bases unmatched to any gene: 10. Germline-derived CDR1 and CDR2 are SGHNT and YENEEA. The CDR3 spans 17 residues. The CDR3 sequence: CASSLGAGRGQQETQYF. For the CDR3, the DNA is TGTGCCAGCAGCTTAGGGGCGGGGAGGGGCCAACAAGAGACCCAGTACTTC.

The J gene is TRBJ2-6, the V gene TRBV30; D may be TRBD1 (6 bases). CDR1 GTSNPN and CDR2 SVGIG come from the germline V gene (reference sequence). The V gene lost 0 bases and the J gene lost 0 bases, with 6 bases spanning the gap. This CDR3 spans 15 amino acids. CDR3 in DNA: TGTGCCTGGAGTGTAGGGGGCTCTGGGGCCAACGTCCTGACTTTC. The encoded protein is CAWSVGGSGANVLTF.

This clone has a handful of counts. This chain joins TRBV27 and TRBJ2-1, with D perhaps TRBD1 (5 bases). The CDR3 loop spans 12 amino acids. Germline V CDR1 and CDR2: MNHEY, SMNVEV (reference sequence). Deletions cut 5 bases from V and 13 bases from J, with 15 bases between. This CDR3 is CASSRDQRGQFF. The CDR3 region has the DNA TGTGCCAGCAGTCGTGATCAAAGGGGTCAGTTCTTC.

Here the CDR3 DNA reads TGTGCCAGCAGTCCCTCAGGGGTACGTGACGAGCAGTACTTC. This codes for CASSPSGVRDEQYF. V and J are TRBV28 and TRBJ2-7; the D gene is possibly TRBD1 (6 bases). V lost 5 bases, J lost 5 bases, and 16 bases lay in between. The CDR3 sequence is 14 residues long. Germline loops: CDR1 MDHEN, CDR2 SYDVKM.

The gene calls are TRBV29-1 and TRBJ1-1; no clear D gene. Germline assignment: CDR1 SQVTM and CDR2 ANQGSEA. The CDR3 extends over 14 amino acids. V lost 0 bases and J 1 base, leaving 9 bases between the germline ends. The CDR3 DNA follows: TGCAGCGTTGAAGATAAGCGCAGGAACACTGAAGCTTTCTTT. This translates into CSVEDKRRNTEAFF. Drawing the rest from reference TRBV29-1 and TRBJ1-1, the complete variable domain is SAVISQKPSRDICQRGTSLTIQCQVDSQVTMMFWYRQQPGQSLTLIATANQGSEATYESGFVIDKFPISRPNLTFSTLTVSNMSPEDSSIYLCSVEDKRRNTEAFFGQGTRLTVV.

V gene TRBV19 combines with J gene TRBJ1-2, with 8 bases lining up with TRBD1. V was clipped by 3 bases and J by 7 bases; unmatched bases: 10. CDR1 and CDR2 from the germline V gene are LNHDA and SQIVND (reference sequence). The CDR3 consists of 15 residues. The CDR3 DNA follows: TGTGCCAGTAGTATGTGTATTCAGGGGGCTTGTGGCTACACCTTC. Its protein is CASSMCIQGACGYTF. The whole variable domain, remainder taken from reference TRBV19 and TRBJ1-2, is DGGITQSPKYLFRKEGQNVTLSCEQNLNHDAMYWYRQDPGQGLRLIYYSQIVNDFQKGDIAEGYSVSREKKESFPLTVTSAQKNPTAFYLCASSMCIQGACGYTFGSGTRLTVV.

The V gene is TRBV5-1, the J gene TRBJ2-2; 13 nucleotides align to TRBD2. V trimming: 4 bases; J trimming: 5 bases; junction bases outside the gene matches: 5. There are 16 residues in the CDR3. The germline gives CDR1 SGHRS, CDR2 YFSETQ. The CDR3 region is CASSPPGLAGTGELFF. CDR3 DNA: TGCGCCAGCAGCCCCCCGGGACTAGCGGGGACCGGGGAGCTGTTTTTT. Full variable domain (missing parts from reference TRBV5-1 and TRBJ2-2): KAGVTQTPRYLIKTRGQQVTLSCSPISGHRSVSWYQQTPGQGLQFLFEYFSETQRNKGNFPGRFSGRQFSNSRSEMNVSTLELGDSALYLCASSPPGLAGTGELFFGEGSRLTVL.

The chain carries TRBV7-3 and TRBJ2-1, with 9 bases that match TRBD2. This CDR3 region has 16 residues. Germline V gives CDR1 SGHTA, CDR2 FQGTGA. V lost 5 bases, J lost 7 bases, and 12 bases stayed unmatched. CDR3 in DNA: TGTGCCAGCAGCCGTCGAGCGGGGGGAATGATGAATGAGCAGTTCTTC. As protein: CASSRRAGGMMNEQFF.

V is TRBV28 and J is TRBJ1-2; D is ambiguous. CDR1 and CDR2 (germline): MDHEN, SYDVKM. Trimming left V 3 bases short and J 1 base short, with 12 bases between. CDR3 length: 15 residues. The CDR3 spells CASSLSGSLNYGYTF. CDR3 sequence (DNA): TGTGCCAGCAGTTTGTCGGGGTCGCTTAACTATGGCTACACCTTC.

This chain links TRBV9 with TRBJ1-2; 8 bases map to TRBD1. Germline-derived CDR1 and CDR2 are SGDLS and YYNGEE. This CDR3 is 16 amino acids long. The junction had 13 bases not matched to a gene; V was cut back by 4 bases and J by 5 bases. CDR3 residues: CASSPTTGVVGYGYTF. The CDR3 region has the DNA TGTGCCAGCAGCCCAACGACAGGGGTAGTGGGATATGGCTACACCTTC.

The chain recombines TRBV24-1 with TRBJ2-3; 8 positions agree with TRBD2. CDR1 KGHDR and CDR2 SFDVKD come from the germline V gene. CDR3 size: 20 residues. With 2 bases clipped from V and 2 bases from J, the junction kept 17 bases outside the gene matches. As DNA, the CDR3 is TGTGCCACCAGTGATTCGATTAGCAACCGACTAGCGCGTTCCACAGATACGCAGTATTTT. Translation gives CATSDSISNRLARSTDTQYF.

Turning to this clone: Other nucleotide sequences in the sample specify the same CDR3. This chain connects TRBV18 to TRBJ1-4; 7 nucleotides agree with TRBD1. J was trimmed by 5 bases and V by 2 bases; bases with no gene match: 2. Germline V gene data show CDR1 as KGHSH and CDR2 as LQKENI. CDR3 length: 14 amino acids. The CDR3 sequence: CASSPAGGNEKLFF. CDR3 bases: TGTGCCAGCTCACCAGCAGGGGGAAATGAAAAACTGTTTTTT.

The chain employs TRBV6-2 or TRBV6-3 and TRBJ1-3; TRBD1 might be the D (5 bases). This CDR3 contains 19 residues. V lost 6 bases and J 5 bases, leaving 29 bases between the germline ends. From germline, CDR1 is MNHEY and CDR2 SVGEGT. The CDR3, as DNA: TGTGCCAGCAGCCCTCTGACAGCACCAATCAACCGGTTAAGAAACACCATATATTTT. Translating it yields CASSPLTAPINRLRNTIYF.

The gene calls are TRBV6-5 and TRBJ1-1; 7 bases fit TRBD1. The CDR3 spans 13 residues. Germline CDR1 reads MNHEY; CDR2 reads SVGAGI. CDR3 in DNA: TGTGCTATCGGACGGGCAGGGGGAACTGAAGCTTTCTTT. Translation: CAIGRAGGTEAFF.

This chain connects TRBV5-1 to TRBJ2-2; 7 bases line up with TRBD1. V gave up 3 bases and J gave up 5 bases; unmatched junction bases: 7. The germline V gene has CDR1 SGHRS and CDR2 YFSETQ. This CDR3 is built from 15 residues. The CDR3 DNA reads as TGCGCCAGCAGCTCGATAGGACAGGCTACCGGGGAGCTGTTTTTT. This translates into CASSSIGQATGELFF.

The CDR3 DNA follows: TGTGCCAGCAATAACCCGGGGACCCAGTACTTC. Translated: CASNNPGTQYF. The chain joins TRBV28 to TRBJ2-5; D unresolved. Germline values: CDR1 MDHEN, CDR2 SYDVKM. CDR3 length equals 11 residues. V was pared by 7 bases and J by 7 bases, with 10 bases between. The whole variable domain, remainder taken from reference TRBV28 and TRBJ2-5, is DVKVTQSSRYLVKRTGEKVFLECVQDMDHENMFWYRQDPGLGLRLIYFSYDVKMKEKGDIPEGYSVSREKKERFSLILESASTNQTSMYLCASNNPGTQYFGPGTRLLVL.

This chain links TRBV28 with TRBJ1-2; 7 bases are a match to TRBD1. The germline V gene has CDR1 MDHEN and CDR2 SYDVKM. The CDR3 spans 13 residues. Unmatched junction bases numbered 2, after V lost 4 bases and J lost 3 bases. CDR3 DNA: TGTGCCAGCAGTTGGGGGACAGACTATGGCTACACCTTC. This sequence encodes CASSWGTDYGYTF.

The gene calls are TRBV6-2 or TRBV6-3 and TRBJ2-1; 12 bases line up with TRBD1. The CDR3 has 16 residues. With 2 bases clipped from V and 9 bases from J, the junction kept 8 bases outside the gene matches. Germline V lookup: CDR1 MNHEY, CDR2 SVGEGT. The chain's CDR3 is CASSYPAGTGGFEQFF. CDR3 nucleotides: TGTGCCAGCAGTTACCCGGCCGGGACAGGGGGCTTTGAGCAGTTCTTC.

This clone has just one count. The chain is built from TRBV18 and TRBJ1-2; 7 bases line up with TRBD1. V lost 0 bases to trimming and J lost 2 bases; unmatched junction nucleotides: 9. The CDR3 sequence is 17 residues long. From germline, CDR1 is KGHSH and CDR2 LQKENI. CDR3 nucleotide sequence: TGTGCCAGCTCACCACCGGCCATGACAGGGCCAAACTATGGCTACACCTTC. It specifies CASSPPAMTGPNYGYTF. Supplemented by reference TRBV18 and TRBJ1-2, the full variable domain reads NAGVMQNPRHLVRRRGQEARLRCSPMKGHSHVYWYRQLPEEGLKFMVYLQKENIIDESGMPKERFSAEFPKEGPSILRIQQVVRGDSAAYFCASSPPAMTGPNYGYTFGSGTRLTVV.

The J gene is TRBJ1-2, the V gene TRBV15; no definite D call. The CDR3 contains 16 residues. Germline CDR1 and CDR2: LNHNV and YYDKDF (reference sequence). V lost 0 bases to trimming and J lost 0 bases, with 11 bases between them. The CDR3 here is CATSRDRGESNYGYTF. For the CDR3, the DNA is TGTGCCACCAGCAGAGATCGCGGGGAATCTAACTATGGCTACACCTTC.